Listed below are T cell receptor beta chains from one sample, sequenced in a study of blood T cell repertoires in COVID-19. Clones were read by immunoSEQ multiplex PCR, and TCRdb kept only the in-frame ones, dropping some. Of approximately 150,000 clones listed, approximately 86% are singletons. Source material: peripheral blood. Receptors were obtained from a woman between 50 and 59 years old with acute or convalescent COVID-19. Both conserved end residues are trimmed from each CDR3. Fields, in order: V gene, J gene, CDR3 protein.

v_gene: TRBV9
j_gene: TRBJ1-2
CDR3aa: ASSVDFFNGYT

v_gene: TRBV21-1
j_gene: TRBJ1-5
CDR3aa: ASSKDPGGCQPQH

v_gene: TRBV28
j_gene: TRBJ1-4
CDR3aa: ASSSVELREKLF

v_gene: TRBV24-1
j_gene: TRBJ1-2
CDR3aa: ATSDEGKNYGYT

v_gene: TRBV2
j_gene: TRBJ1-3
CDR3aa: ASSPGVNPSGNTIY

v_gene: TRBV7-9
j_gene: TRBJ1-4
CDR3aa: ASSLALGLTNEKLF

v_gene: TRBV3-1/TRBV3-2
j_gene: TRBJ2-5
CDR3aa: ASSRGRAQY

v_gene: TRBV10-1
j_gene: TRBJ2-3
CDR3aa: ASSDTGGLTDTQY

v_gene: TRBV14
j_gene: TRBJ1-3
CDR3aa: ASSQDISVWGNTIY

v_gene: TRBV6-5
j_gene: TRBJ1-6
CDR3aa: ASRGAGGSPLH

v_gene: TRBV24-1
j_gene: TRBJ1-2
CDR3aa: ATSIDGGSTGYT

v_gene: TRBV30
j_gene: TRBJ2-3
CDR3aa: AWSVLNRKSNTQY

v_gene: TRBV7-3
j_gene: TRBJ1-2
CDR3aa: ASSLSRDRAGGYT

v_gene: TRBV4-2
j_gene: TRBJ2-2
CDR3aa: ASSQDRPNTGELF

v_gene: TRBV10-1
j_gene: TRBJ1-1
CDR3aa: ASSDTGQMNTEAF

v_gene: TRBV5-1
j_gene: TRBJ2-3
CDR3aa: ASSLGLAGGSTDTQY

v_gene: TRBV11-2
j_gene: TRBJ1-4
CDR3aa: ASSLARNEKLF

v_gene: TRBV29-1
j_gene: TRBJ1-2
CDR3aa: SATGQFYGYT

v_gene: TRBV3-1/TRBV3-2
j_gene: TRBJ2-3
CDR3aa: ASSQDLTRHDTQY

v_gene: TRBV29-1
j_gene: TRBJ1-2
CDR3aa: SVEGAFVYGYT

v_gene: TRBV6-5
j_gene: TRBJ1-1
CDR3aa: ASSYGYRNTEAF

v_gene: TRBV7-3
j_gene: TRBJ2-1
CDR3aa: ASSLAGAYNEQF

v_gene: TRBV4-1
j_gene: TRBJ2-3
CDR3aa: ASSQDLAFTDTQY

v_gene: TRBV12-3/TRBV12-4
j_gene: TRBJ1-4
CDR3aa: ASTLSGEKLF

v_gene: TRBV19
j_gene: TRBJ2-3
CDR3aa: ASSQGLAGRSSTDTQY

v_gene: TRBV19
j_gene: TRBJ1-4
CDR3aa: ASSTGTFNEKLF

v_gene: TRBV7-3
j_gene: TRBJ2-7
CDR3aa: ASSPGQIYEQY

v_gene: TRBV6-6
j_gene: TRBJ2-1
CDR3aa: ASSPSGGPPSSYNEQF

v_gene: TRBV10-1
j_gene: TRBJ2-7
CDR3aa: ASSESGSGGTYEQY

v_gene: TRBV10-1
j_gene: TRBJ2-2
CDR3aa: ASSERTGEGTGELF

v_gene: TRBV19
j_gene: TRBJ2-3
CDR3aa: ASSISLAGGPDTQY

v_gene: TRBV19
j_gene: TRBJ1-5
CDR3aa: ASRTGVLSNQPQH

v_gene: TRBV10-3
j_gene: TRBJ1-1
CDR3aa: AISDFDRNPLVNTEAF

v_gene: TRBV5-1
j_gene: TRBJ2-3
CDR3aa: ASSLGGPPDTQY